A selection of T cell receptor beta chains follows, all from one sample in a study of T-cell reconstitution after alpha-beta-depleted transplantation in children. Using its own MiXCR run on the PCR reads, TCRdb lists one record per CDR3 protein. The table records 490,000 or so distinct CDR3 sequences, around 12% of them present only once. The sample consisted of PBMCs from the stem cell graft donor, taken from the stem cell graft. These receptors were obtained from a human donor who donated a stem cell graft to a child with combined immunodeficiency. CDR3s leave out the opening cysteine and the closing phenylalanine or tryptophan. Only part of the rows carry a size: once, few, many, or a class if the clone is expanded.

v_gene	j_gene	abundance	CDR3aa
TRBV7-6	TRBJ1-5	many	ASSSQLDQPQH
TRBV4-2	TRBJ2-7	many	ASSQVESRNYEQY
TRBV4-2	TRBJ1-5	few	ASSQTPGVEQPQH
TRBV20-1	TRBJ2-7	many	SATYGGWSYEQY
TRBV20-1	TRBJ1-3	NA	SASRDSGNTIY
TRBV6-5	TRBJ1-1	NA	ASSYSTGGFWNTEAF
TRBV12-3/TRBV12-4	TRBJ2-1	NA	ATSSSYEQF
TRBV4-3	TRBJ2-2	many	ASSQVSTNTGELF
TRBV15	TRBJ2-7	few	ATRAGHLSYEQY
TRBV3-1	TRBJ2-5	NA	ASSQGTGPKNTQY
TRBV20-1	TRBJ1-3	NA	SARGFGTGVLSGNTIY
TRBV3-1	TRBJ2-7	NA	ASSPRGGVASYEQY
TRBV6-2/TRBV6-3	TRBJ2-2	many	ASTNSGNTGELF
TRBV6-1	TRBJ2-4	few	ASSVLVAGNAKNIQY
TRBV6-5	TRBJ2-3	few	ASSYSGTGGRTDTQY
TRBV2	TRBJ2-7	NA	ASSVRQVAYEQY
TRBV20-1	TRBJ2-5	few	SARRQGGETQY
TRBV12-3/TRBV12-4	TRBJ2-4	NA	ASRTGSSNIQY
TRBV29-1	TRBJ2-7	few	SAATGAYEQY
TRBV3-1	TRBJ2-1	few	ASSHLRGSGRRNEQF